The clone carrying this TCR beta chain was counted at least ten times. What it binds is not known. The data derive from a study of molecular identifiers for immune sequencing clone quantification. Study conclusions and caveats: In a background of approximately 1 million naive cells, spiked Jurkat TCR RNA from one cell was reportedly detectable.

Naive CD8 T cells were picked out by sorting for CD8+CD4-CCR7+CD45RA+. Trimming removed 0 bases from V and 0 bases from J, with 13 bases in between. The CDR3 is 18 amino acids. The germline V gene has CDR1 SGHKS and CDR2 YYEKEE (reference sequence). TCRdb used MiXCR to reprocess the PCR reads, holding one entry per CDR3 protein. Of approximately 35,000 distinct CDR3 sequences in the sample, about 18% were seen once. The clonotype comes from a human donor in good health. Some libraries in this study had Jurkat cell RNA spiked in. The sequencing sample was made of naive CD8+ T cells from blood, with Jurkat cell RNA spiked in. The subset: FACS-sorted CD8+CD4-CCR7+CD45RA+ naive T cells. V gene TRBV5-5 combines with J gene TRBJ2-6; D not resolved. CDR3 sequence (DNA): TGTGCCAGCAGCTTGGGTCAGCTTACTTACTCTGGGGCCAACGTCCTGACTTTC. Protein sequence: CASSLGQLTYSGANVLTF.